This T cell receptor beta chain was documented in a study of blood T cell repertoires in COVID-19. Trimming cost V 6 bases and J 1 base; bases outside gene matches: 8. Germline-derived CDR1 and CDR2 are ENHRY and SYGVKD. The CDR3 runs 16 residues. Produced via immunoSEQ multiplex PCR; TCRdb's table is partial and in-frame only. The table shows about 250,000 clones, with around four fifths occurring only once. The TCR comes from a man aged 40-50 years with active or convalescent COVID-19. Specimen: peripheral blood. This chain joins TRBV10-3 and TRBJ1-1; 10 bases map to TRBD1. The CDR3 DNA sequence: TGTGCCATCAGGGGGGGACAGGGGACCTCGAACACTGAAGCTTTCTTT. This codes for CAIRGGQGTSNTEAFF.